A single sample gave rise to the 20 T cell receptor beta chains below, sequenced in a study of graft-versus-host responses after intestinal transplantation. Their cognate antigens are unknown. Sequencing used immunoSEQ multiplex PCR; TCRdb keeps in-frame clones, though not all of them. The table lists approximately 100,000 clones, about 90% of them singletons, with around 0.11% in the top ten. The sample consisted of unstimulated CD4+ T cells sorted from spleen or lymph node cells, taken before intestinal transplant. These receptor sequences come from a human donor who received an intestinal transplant.

This clone was recorded a few times. The chain carries TRBV5-8 and TRBJ1-2, with D perhaps matching TRBD1 (5 bases). Between the trimmed V and J ends, which lost 4 bases and 4 bases, there was a span of 11 bases. The CDR3 consists of 13 residues. Germline CDR1 and CDR2: SGHTS and YDEGEE. The CDR3 protein is CASSPDRGYGYTF. Written as DNA, the CDR3 is TGTGCCAGCAGCCCGGATAGGGGCTATGGCTACACCTTC.

This clone came up once. V gene TRBV6-4 combines with J gene TRBJ2-1; 8 bases line up with TRBD1. CDR3 length equals 13 residues. With 6 bases clipped from V and 9 bases from J, the junction kept 7 bases outside the gene matches. The V gene's germline CDR1 is MRHNA and CDR2 SNTAGT. CDR3 amino acids: CASRSGQGREQFF. The CDR3 DNA reads TGTGCCAGCAGGAGCGGACAGGGCCGTGAGCAGTTCTTC.

This clone appeared a few times. The genes are TRBV29-1 and TRBJ2-2, with D possibly TRBD1 on 6 matching bases. The CDR3 contains 14 residues. The germline CDR1 and CDR2 sequences are SQVTM and ANQGSEA. The V end was cut by 7 bases, the J end by 0 bases, with 12 bases between. As DNA, the CDR3 is TGCAGCGCCCCCGGGACAACGAACACCGGGGAGCTGTTTTTT. It codes for CSAPGTTNTGELFF.

The J gene is TRBJ1-2, the V gene TRBV5-4; D is undetermined. CDR3 length equals 14 residues. Trimming left V 1 base short and J 4 bases short, with 11 bases between. Per germline, CDR1 SGHNT and CDR2 YYREEE (reference sequence). The CDR3 here is CASSLLVGGYGYTF. CDR3 sequence (DNA): TGTGCCAGCAGCTTGCTGGTCGGAGGCTATGGCTACACCTTC.

V and J are TRBV5-1 and TRBJ2-3; TRBD1 agrees at 9 bases. With 10 bases clipped from V and 3 bases from J, the junction kept 6 bases outside the gene matches. Germline assignment: CDR1 SGHRS and CDR2 YFSETQ. This CDR3 has 13 residues. CDR3 sequence (DNA): TGCGCCTCGATGGGACAGGGTACAGATACGCAGTATTTT. It codes for CASMGQGTDTQYF.

The rearrangement links TRBV5-5 to TRBJ1-6; D is undetermined. The germline gives CDR1 SGHKS, CDR2 YYEKEE (reference sequence). Trimming pared 5 bases from V and 3 bases from J, leaving 12 bases between. The CDR3 runs 15 residues. The CDR3 loop reads CASSPTPFYNSPLHF. The CDR3 nucleotides are TGTGCCAGCAGTCCCACTCCCTTCTATAATTCACCCCTCCACTTT.

This clone was counted a single time. The chain uses TRBV6-5 and TRBJ2-3, with 7 bases fitting TRBD1. CDR3 length: 15 residues. Trimming removed 2 bases from V and 8 bases from J; junction bases left unmatched: 10. Germline CDR1 reads MNHEY; CDR2 reads SVGAGI. The DNA for the CDR3 is TGTGCCAGCAGTTACGGGAGACAGGGTACGGGTACGCAGTATTTT. Amino acids: CASSYGRQGTGTQYF.

This clone came up once. The chain uses TRBV9 and TRBJ2-7; 12 bases align to TRBD1. The germline V gene encodes CDR1 SGDLS and CDR2 YYNGEE. Trimming cost V 1 base and J 2 bases; bases outside gene matches: 1. The CDR3 runs to 15 residues. The DNA of the CDR3 is TGTGCCAGCAGCGTACGGGACAGGGGGCCCTACGAGCAGTACTTC. It codes for CASSVRDRGPYEQYF.

In its sample, this clone was seen once. The rearrangement joins TRBV5-1 to TRBJ1-1, with a possible D match to TRBD1 (6 bases). CDR1 is SGHRS and CDR2 is YFSETQ in the germline V gene. CDR3 size: 13 residues. Trimming took off 4 bases at V and 3 bases at J, with 10 bases between the two ends. In nucleotides, the CDR3 is TGCGCCAGCAGCCCAGGGGCGTACACTGAAGCTTTCTTT. It specifies CASSPGAYTEAFF.

V usage is TRBV7-6 and J usage is TRBJ1-1; D is unresolved. CDR1 and CDR2 (germline): SGHVS, FNYEAQ. CDR3 size: 18 residues. With 5 bases removed from V and 0 bases from J, the gap between germline ends came to 22 bases. The CDR3 DNA sequence: TGTGCCAGCAGCCTCAGTCCCCCAAACCCCACCATGAACACTGAAGCTTTCTTT. This codes for CASSLSPPNPTMNTEAFF.

The CDR3 spells CASSEQGGNSPLHF. The CDR3 nucleotides read TGTGCCAGCAGTGAACAGGGCGGTAATTCACCCCTCCACTTT. The gene calls are TRBV2 and TRBJ1-6, with D maybe TRBD1 (5 bases). Trimming pared 2 bases from V and 6 bases from J, leaving 8 bases between. This CDR3 has 14 amino acids. The germline V gene encodes CDR1 SNHLY and CDR2 FYNNEI.

The genes are TRBV7-9 and TRBJ2-1, with TRBD1 as a possible D gene (5 bases). The ends were cut back, 1 base at V and 8 bases at J, with 9 bases in the middle. The CDR3 extends over 13 amino acids. Germline V gene data show CDR1 as SEHNR and CDR2 as FQNEAQ (reference sequence). The CDR3 spells CASSLVGAHEQFF. CDR3 bases: TGTGCCAGCAGCTTAGTTGGGGCCCATGAGCAGTTCTTC.

The J gene is TRBJ2-3, the V gene TRBV5-1; 15 nucleotides align to TRBD2. The germline V gene encodes CDR1 SGHRS and CDR2 YFSETQ. Trimming took 5 bases from V and 0 from J; bases not matched to a gene: 7. CDR3 length: 18 residues. Here the CDR3 reads CASRKPGLAGGSTDTQYF. CDR3 coding DNA: TGCGCCAGCAGGAAACCGGGACTAGCGGGGGGAAGCACAGATACGCAGTATTTT.

This chain links TRBV19 with TRBJ2-5, with 7 bases that match TRBD2. Trimming took 6 bases from V and 4 from J; bases not matched to a gene: 5. In germline, CDR1 is LNHDA, CDR2 SQIVND (reference sequence). This CDR3 is built from 13 residues. The CDR3: CASSPGLSETQYF. CDR3 nucleotide sequence: TGTGCCAGTAGCCCGGGACTATCAGAGACCCAGTACTTC.

This chain links TRBV4-1 with TRBJ2-7; 7 bases are a match to TRBD1. The CDR3 is made up of 16 amino acids. The germline gives CDR1 MGHRA, CDR2 YSYEKL. The V and J ends lost 0 bases and 4 bases, in that order; junction bases with no gene match: 9. The CDR3 DNA sequence: TGCGCCAGCAGCCAAGAAACCGGGACAGCACGATACGAGCAGTACTTC. This encodes CASSQETGTARYEQYF.

In regard to this clone: At the DNA level, this CDR3 is encoded by other sequences in the same sample as well. The chain has TRBV5-6 and TRBJ2-7; 8 positions agree with TRBD1. Germline V gene data show CDR1 as SGHDT and CDR2 as YYEEEE. This CDR3 has 14 residues. The V and J ends lost 4 bases and 0 bases, in that order; junction bases with no gene match: 3. The CDR3 reads CASSLGQASYEQYF. The CDR3 bases are TGTGCCAGCAGCCTGGGACAGGCCTCCTACGAGCAGTACTTC.

The chain links TRBV14 to TRBJ2-4; 7 bases line up with TRBD1. Germline lookup yields CDR1 SGHDN and CDR2 FVKESK. CDR3 length equals 13 residues. V trimming: 5 bases; J trimming: 3 bases; junction bases outside the gene matches: 1. CDR3 protein: CASSYRGKNIQYF. In DNA form, the CDR3 reads TGTGCCAGCAGCTACAGGGGCAAAAACATTCAGTACTTC.

The chain couples TRBV2 to TRBJ1-1; TRBD1 matches 7 bases. From germline, CDR1 is SNHLY and CDR2 FYNNEI. The CDR3 loop spans 15 amino acids. Trimming removed 4 bases from V and 6 bases from J; junction bases left unmatched: 11. The CDR3 DNA follows: TGTGCCAGCAGTGGTCTACGGGATCAGGGGGCTGAAGCTTTCTTT. Translation: CASSGLRDQGAEAFF.

The V gene is TRBV5-1, the J gene TRBJ2-1, with 7 bases identical to TRBD1. This CDR3 spans 14 amino acids. Germline V gives CDR1 SGHRS, CDR2 YFSETQ. After removal of 2 bases from V and 3 bases from J, the junction contained 2 bases not matched to a gene. The DNA for the CDR3 is TGCGCCAGCAGCTTTGGACAGGACTACAATGAGCAGTTCTTC. It codes for CASSFGQDYNEQFF.

This clone was seen once. This chain connects TRBV18 to TRBJ2-7; a weak D match, TRBD2 (6 bases). The CDR3 totals 18 residues. The V end lost 3 bases, the J end lost 2 bases, and 23 bases lay between the germline ends. CDR1 KGHSH and CDR2 LQKENI come from the germline V gene. The CDR3 coding sequence is TGTGCCAGCTCACCGACAACGGTCGGCGGGGATATACCCTACGAGCAGTACTTC. Encoded protein: CASSPTTVGGDIPYEQYF. The variable domain in full, completed from reference TRBV18 and TRBJ2-7, reads NAGVMQNPRHLVRRRGQEARLRCSPMKGHSHVYWYRQLPEEGLKFMVYLQKENIIDESGMPKERFSAEFPKEGPSILRIQQVVRGDSAAYFCASSPTTVGGDIPYEQYFGPGTRLTVT.